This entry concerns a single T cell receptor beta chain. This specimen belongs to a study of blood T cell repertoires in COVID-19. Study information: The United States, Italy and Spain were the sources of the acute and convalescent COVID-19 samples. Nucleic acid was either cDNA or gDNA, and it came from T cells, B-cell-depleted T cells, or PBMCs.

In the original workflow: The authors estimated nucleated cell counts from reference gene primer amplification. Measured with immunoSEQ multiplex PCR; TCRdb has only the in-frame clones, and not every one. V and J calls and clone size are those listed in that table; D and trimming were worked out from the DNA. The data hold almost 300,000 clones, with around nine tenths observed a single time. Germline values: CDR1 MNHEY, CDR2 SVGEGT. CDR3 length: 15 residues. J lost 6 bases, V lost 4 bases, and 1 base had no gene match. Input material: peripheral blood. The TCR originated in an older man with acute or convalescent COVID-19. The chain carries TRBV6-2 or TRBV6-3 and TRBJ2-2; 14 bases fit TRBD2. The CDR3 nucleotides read TGTGCCAGCAGTTTGGGACTAGCGGGGGCCGGGGAGCTGTTTTTT. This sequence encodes CASSLGLAGAGELFF.